The 6 T cell receptor beta chains presented below share a single source sample, sequenced in a study of blood T cells in healthy people across ages. PCR was performed a second time for roughly 7 to 12 cycles using a sample-barcoded 5' primer and a J-beta primer mix. TCRdb re-analysed the 5' RACE reads in MiXCR, keeping a single row per CDR3 protein. The repertoire has about 970,000 distinct CDR3 sequences, 51% of them found once; the top ten carry about 21%. Sequencing used blood. These receptors were taken from a woman aged 60 to 75 in good health.

The chain uses TRBV27 and TRBJ2-7; 7 bases are shared with TRBD2. This CDR3 region has 16 residues. J lost 12 bases, V lost 6 bases, and 23 bases had no gene match. Germline V gives CDR1 MNHEY, CDR2 SMNVEV (reference sequence). The CDR3 region is CASSPTGTRVRETLYF. The CDR3 DNA reads TGTGCCAGCAGCCCGACTGGGACTCGGGTGCGGGAGACCCTGTACTTC.

The V and J genes are TRBV7-2 and TRBJ2-1; D ambiguous. From germline, CDR1 is SGHTA and CDR2 FQGNSA. The V end was cut by 6 bases, the J end by 6 bases, with 12 bases between. This CDR3 is 13 amino acids long. CDR3 protein: CASRPDHCNEQFF. DNA for the CDR3: TGTGCCAGCAGACCGGACCATTGCAATGAGCAGTTCTTC.

V and J are TRBV3-1 and TRBJ2-7; 12 bases are shared with TRBD2. This CDR3 comprises 17 residues. Per germline, CDR1 LGHDT and CDR2 YNNKEL (reference sequence). V was pared by 3 bases and J by 3 bases, with 9 bases of the junction left unmatched. CDR3 sequence: CASSHGGLAGGYYEQYF. CDR3 coding DNA: TGTGCCAGCAGCCACGGGGGGCTAGCGGGAGGGTACTACGAGCAGTACTTC.

This clonotype was seen more than once but under ten times. This chain joins TRBV12-3 or TRBV12-4 and TRBJ2-7; D not resolved. The length of the CDR3 is 13 residues. Trimming took off 5 bases at V and 4 bases at J, with 12 bases between the two ends. The CDR3 nucleotides are TGTGCCAGCAGTCCGTGGGCCGAGTACGAGCAGTACTTC. Its translation: CASSPWAEYEQYF.

This chain connects TRBV4-3 to TRBJ2-7, with 8 bases fitting TRBD2. Germline CDR1 LGHNA, CDR2 YSLEER. The CDR3 is 16 residues long. Trimming took 4 bases from V and 0 from J; bases not matched to a gene: 8. The CDR3 nucleotides read TGCGCCAGCAGCCGAGAACTAGCGGTCAGCTCCTACGAGCAGTACTTC. It is translated as CASSRELAVSSYEQYF.

The V gene is TRBV7-9, the J gene TRBJ2-7, with 8 bases lining up with TRBD1. V lost 5 bases, J lost 4 bases, and 4 bases stayed unmatched. Germline assignment: CDR1 SEHNR and CDR2 FQNEAQ (reference sequence). This CDR3 is 13 amino acids long. The CDR3 reads CASSGQGMYEQYF. CDR3 coding DNA: TGTGCCAGCAGCGGACAGGGAATGTACGAGCAGTACTTC. Full variable domain (remainder filled in from reference TRBV7-9 and TRBJ2-7): DTGVSQNPRHKITKRGQNVTFRCDPISEHNRLYWYRQTLGQGPEFLTYFQNEAQLEKSRLLSDRFSAERPKGSFSTLEIQRTEQGDSAMYLCASSGQGMYEQYFGPGTRLTVT.